One and the same sample provided the 22 T cell receptor beta chains below, sequenced in a study of blood T cell repertoires in COVID-19. The table came from immunoSEQ multiplex PCR; TCRdb's copy has only in-frame clones and leaves some out. The top ten clones hold around 8.2% of a sample with 180,000 or so clones, 65% to 90% of them seen once. Specimen: peripheral blood. Every receptor here comes from a man in his 60s with acute or convalescent COVID-19.

The chain carries TRBV28 and TRBJ1-1; D gene ambiguous. V was trimmed by 1 base and J by 4 bases, leaving 13 bases between them. Germline CDR1 MDHEN, CDR2 SYDVKM. The length of the CDR3 is 15 residues. CDR3 sequence (DNA): TGTGCCAGCAGTTTATTACGGGATTGGGTCACTGAAGCTTTCTTT. Translation: CASSLLRDWVTEAFF.

This chain connects TRBV6-6 to TRBJ1-3, with D unclear. CDR3 length equals 14 residues. V gave up 5 bases and J gave up 0 bases, with 8 bases separating them. Germline loops: CDR1 MNHNY, CDR2 SVGAGI (reference sequence). The CDR3: CASSKESSGNTIYF. For the CDR3, the DNA is TGTGCCAGCAGTAAAGAGAGCTCTGGAAACACCATATATTTT.

CDR3 coding DNA: TGTGCCAGCAGCCTCCGACTAGCGGGGGTTGCCTACGAGCAGTACTTC. Translating gives CASSLRLAGVAYEQYF. The chain employs TRBV7-9 and TRBJ2-7, with 12 bases aligning to TRBD2. The J segment lost 2 bases and the V segment lost 5 bases, leaving 7 bases of the junction unmatched. This CDR3 has 16 amino acids. Germline V gene sequence: CDR1 SEHNR, CDR2 FQNEAQ (reference sequence).

The chain links TRBV7-2 to TRBJ2-1, with 9 bases fitting TRBD2. Germline-derived CDR1 and CDR2 are SGHTA and FQGNSA. V trimming: 2 bases; J trimming: 10 bases; junction bases outside the gene matches: 9. The CDR3 is 15 amino acids. CDR3 region: CASSLIIAGVNEQFF. The CDR3 nucleotides read TGTGCCAGCAGCTTAATAATAGCGGGAGTAAACGAGCAGTTCTTC.

This rearrangement joins TRBV6-5 to TRBJ1-5; D is undetermined. Trimming left V 6 bases short and J 0 bases short, with 6 bases between. Germline assignment: CDR1 MNHEY and CDR2 SVGAGI. The CDR3 consists of 13 residues. The CDR3 reads CASRPDSNQPQHF. The CDR3 nucleotides are TGTGCCAGCAGGCCAGATAGCAATCAGCCCCAGCATTTT.

The CDR3 region is CASVPTANTGELFF. Here the CDR3 DNA reads TGTGCCAGCGTTCCGACAGCGAACACCGGGGAGCTGTTTTTT. V is TRBV7-8 and J is TRBJ2-2; maybe TRBD1 (5 bases). The ends were cut back, 8 bases at V and 0 bases at J, with 10 bases in the middle. This CDR3 has 14 residues. In germline, CDR1 is SGHVS, CDR2 FQNEAQ.

This chain links TRBV28 with TRBJ2-3, with 7 bases matching TRBD2. This CDR3 is 14 amino acids long. V shed 5 bases, J shed 8 bases, and the junction held 10 bases outside the gene matches. Germline V lookup: CDR1 MDHEN, CDR2 SYDVKM. The DNA for the CDR3 is TGTGCCAGCAGTCGATTAGCGGGTCTAGGTACGCAGTATTTT. This gives the protein CASSRLAGLGTQYF. The complete variable domain, with remaining parts taken from reference TRBV28 and TRBJ2-3, reads DVKVTQSSRYLVKRTGEKVFLECVQDMDHENMFWYRQDPGLGLRLIYFSYDVKMKEKGDIPEGYSVSREKKERFSLILESASTNQTSMYLCASSRLAGLGTQYFGPGTRLTVL.

This chain links TRBV6-5 with TRBJ1-2; tentatively, D is TRBD1 (6 bases). Trimming pared 6 bases from V and 4 bases from J, leaving 18 bases between. From germline, CDR1 is MNHEY and CDR2 SVGAGI. This CDR3 has 15 amino acids. The CDR3, as DNA: TGTGCCAGCAGAGTACCGGGGGAGGGGGGCTATGGCTACACCTTC. Translating gives CASRVPGEGGYGYTF.

The rearrangement uses TRBV11-2 and TRBJ1-3; no clear D. This CDR3 contains 15 residues. Germline V gives CDR1 SGHAT, CDR2 FQNNGV. The ends were cut back, 2 bases at V and 0 bases at J, with 8 bases in the middle. The CDR3 protein is CASSLTSHSGNTIYF. The CDR3 bases are TGTGCCAGCAGCTTAACCAGTCACTCTGGAAACACCATATATTTT.

The chain joins TRBV5-1 to TRBJ2-3, with 8 nucleotides matching TRBD2. There are 13 residues in the CDR3. Germline V gives CDR1 SGHRS, CDR2 YFSETQ. V was pared by 6 bases and J by 6 bases, with 6 bases of the junction left unmatched. The CDR3 DNA sequence: TGCGCCAGCAAGGGACTAGGAACCGATACGCAGTATTTT. Its translation: CASKGLGTDTQYF.

This clone has a handful of counts. The genes are TRBV18 and TRBJ1-6, with D possibly being TRBD1 (6 bases). With 6 bases removed from V and 9 bases from J, the gap between germline ends came to 15 bases. The CDR3 extends over 14 amino acids. From germline, CDR1 is KGHSH and CDR2 LQKENI. Here the CDR3 DNA reads TGTGCCAGCTCCCAAGGACAGAGCCCTTCACCCCTCCACTTT. The encoded protein is CASSQGQSPSPLHF. Combining the CDR3 with reference TRBV18 and TRBJ1-6 gives the whole variable domain NAGVMQNPRHLVRRRGQEARLRCSPMKGHSHVYWYRQLPEEGLKFMVYLQKENIIDESGMPKERFSAEFPKEGPSILRIQQVVRGDSAAYFCASSQGQSPSPLHFGNGTRLTVT.

The chain links TRBV5-6 to TRBJ2-7; TRBD1 might be the D (5 bases). The CDR3 runs to 15 residues. Trimming shortened V by 4 bases and J by 0 bases, and 14 bases separated the two germline ends. The germline CDR1 and CDR2 sequences are SGHDT and YYEEEE. In DNA, the CDR3 is TGTGCCAGCAGCCACAGGAGACTTGACTCCTACGAGCAGTACTTC. Its protein product is CASSHRRLDSYEQYF.

This clone was detected a few times. The rearrangement joins TRBV7-9 to TRBJ1-5; maybe TRBD1 (5 bases). V lost 5 bases and J lost 4, with 15 bases in between. The CDR3 loop spans 15 amino acids. Germline lookup yields CDR1 SEHNR and CDR2 FQNEAQ (reference sequence). CDR3 nucleotide sequence: TGTGCCAGCAGCCCCGGGGCGGGAATGAATCAGCCCCAGCATTTT. The encoded protein is CASSPGAGMNQPQHF.

CDR3 sequence reads: CASSLANRGGTEAFF. CDR3 nucleotides: TGCGCCAGCAGCTTGGCAAACAGGGGAGGCACTGAAGCTTTCTTT. This sequence joins TRBV5-1 and TRBJ1-1, with 7 bases fitting TRBD1. The CDR3 is 15 residues long. V trimming: 0 bases; J trimming: 4 bases; junction bases outside the gene matches: 6. The germline V gene encodes CDR1 SGHRS and CDR2 YFSETQ. The full variable domain, rest sourced from reference TRBV5-1 and TRBJ1-1, is KAGVTQTPRYLIKTRGQQVTLSCSPISGHRSVSWYQQTPGQGLQFLFEYFSETQRNKGNFPGRFSGRQFSNSRSEMNVSTLELGDSALYLCASSLANRGGTEAFFGQGTRLTVV.

J is TRBJ2-1 and V is TRBV11-2, with a possible D match to TRBD1 (5 bases). Trimming pared 3 bases from V and 0 bases from J, leaving 6 bases between. Germline values: CDR1 SGHAT, CDR2 FQNNGV. The CDR3 has 14 residues. The CDR3 sequence is CASSFQGSYNEQFF. The DNA for the CDR3 is TGTGCCAGCAGCTTCCAGGGCTCCTACAATGAGCAGTTCTTC.

The rearrangement uses TRBV5-1 and TRBJ2-7; perhaps TRBD1 as D (6 bases). The CDR3 covers 13 residues. V lost 2 bases and J 4 bases, leaving 10 bases between the germline ends. Per germline, CDR1 SGHRS and CDR2 YFSETQ. CDR3 coding DNA: TGCGCCAGCAGCTTTGGGGGCGAGTACGAGCAGTACTTC. Protein sequence: CASSFGGEYEQYF.

The chain couples TRBV29-1 to TRBJ1-1; TRBD1 might be the D (6 bases). Germline CDR1 is SQVTM and CDR2 is ANQGSEA. CDR3 length: 14 residues. The germline V and J ends were trimmed by 3 bases and 5 bases, with 16 bases remaining between them. CDR3 bases: TGCAGCGTTGACCGTCCTTACAGGGTAACTGAAGCTTTCTTT. Protein: CSVDRPYRVTEAFF.

The rearrangement uses TRBV21-1 and TRBJ1-5; the D segment call TRBD1 is taken from the table without a DNA check. TRBV21-1 constitutes a pseudogene. The CDR3 is made up of 16 amino acids. CDR3 amino acids: CASSKVTFRSNQPQHF. CDR3 DNA: TGTGCCAGCAGCAAAGTTACCTTCAGGAGCAATCAGCCCCAGCATTTT.

This clone has a single count. The chain recombines TRBV19 with TRBJ2-3; 7 bases agree with TRBD2. The J segment lost 2 bases and the V segment lost 7 bases, leaving 9 bases of the junction unmatched. CDR3 length: 15 amino acids. Germline values: CDR1 LNHDA, CDR2 SQIVND (reference sequence). In DNA, the CDR3 is TGTGCCAGTATATCCTCGGGAGGAGACACAGATACGCAGTATTTT. Translated: CASISSGGDTDTQYF.

This chain connects TRBV15 to TRBJ1-2; 9 bases are shared with TRBD1. There are 15 residues in the CDR3. V shed 2 bases and J 8 bases; nucleotides not matched to a gene: 9. Germline V gives CDR1 LNHNV, CDR2 YYDKDF (reference sequence). The CDR3 loop reads CATSRRRGQGNGYTF. For the CDR3, the DNA is TGTGCCACCAGCAGACGTCGAGGACAGGGGAACGGCTACACCTTC.

This chain links TRBV4-1 with TRBJ1-6; tentatively, D is TRBD1 (5 bases). The CDR3 consists of 17 residues. V was shortened by 0 bases and J by 2 bases, with 11 bases between the two germline ends. CDR1 is MGHRA and CDR2 is YSYEKL in the germline V gene. This chain's CDR3 is CASSQDSQGAYNSPLHF. CDR3 DNA sequence: TGCGCCAGCAGCCAAGATTCTCAGGGCGCCTATAATTCACCCCTCCACTTT.

This clone was observed a single time. This chain joins TRBV12-3 or TRBV12-4 and TRBJ2-7; tentatively, D is TRBD1 (6 bases). The CDR3 is 12 amino acids. The V end was cut by 6 bases, the J end by 13 bases, with 19 bases between. The CDR3 is CASSRAGDRGYF. The DNA for the CDR3 is TGTGCCAGCAGCAGAGCAGGGGATCGTGGATACTTC.